Shown below are 20 T cell receptor beta chains from a single sample sequenced in a study of CD8+CD57+ T cells in acquired aplastic anemia (dated by TCRdb to about 2018). Sequencing was carried out with an Illumina HiSeq 2000. Genomic DNA served as template for TCR beta VDJ combination and CDR3 sequence profiling. TCRdb applied fastp at Q25 and MiXCR to the public reads, then kept only in-frame beta chains. Entries that share a CDR3 protein sequence are merged under the most common genes and DNA. The table for this sample lists 200,000 or so distinct CDR3 sequences; 64% of them were counted only once. The ten largest clones represent approximately 44% of the sample. Sequenced sample: sorted CD4+, CD8+, or CD8+CD57+ T cells (not recorded which) from PBMCs. The receptors were gathered from a human donor with severe aplastic anemia or a healthy control (not recorded which).

The V and J genes are TRBV7-6 and TRBJ2-5; the D gene is possibly TRBD1 (6 bases). The CDR3 is 16 residues long. Per the germline V gene, CDR1 is SGHVS and CDR2 is FNYEAQ. V gave up 3 bases and J gave up 3 bases, with 17 bases separating them. CDR3 sequence: CASSFTTGWTEETQYF. CDR3 nucleotide sequence: TGTGCCAGCAGCTTTACTACTGGTTGGACAGAAGAGACCCAGTACTTC.

This clonotype has at least ten counts. The V and J genes are TRBV12-3 or TRBV12-4 and TRBJ2-1; D may be TRBD2 (7 bases). Trimming shortened V by 7 bases and J by 3 bases, and 22 bases separated the two germline ends. This CDR3 spans 17 amino acids. CDR3 amino acids: CASTPGEGEFYYNEQFF. CDR3 nucleotide sequence: TGTGCCAGCACCCCGGGGGAGGGGGAGTTTTACTACAATGAGCAGTTCTTC.

The CDR3 is CASSPRTVLSNQPQHF. In nucleotides, the CDR3 is TGTGCCAGCAGCCCCCGGACAGTTTTAAGCAATCAGCCCCAGCATTTT. The V call is TRBV7-9, the J call TRBJ1-5; tentatively, D is TRBD1 (6 bases). The CDR3 is made up of 16 amino acids. Trimming removed 5 bases from V and 1 base from J, with 15 bases in between. Germline assignment: CDR1 SEHNR and CDR2 FQNEAQ (reference sequence). The entire variable domain, with the rest obtained from reference TRBV7-9 and TRBJ1-5, is as follows: DTGVSQNPRHKITKRGQNVTFRCDPISEHNRLYWYRQTLGQGPEFLTYFQNEAQLEKSRLLSDRFSAERPKGSFSTLEIQRTEQGDSAMYLCASSPRTVLSNQPQHFGDGTRLSIL.

This chain connects TRBV7-2 to TRBJ1-5; D gene ambiguous. V was cut by 1 base and J by 2 bases, with 12 bases left in between. This CDR3 region has 16 residues. The germline CDR1 and CDR2 sequences are SGHTA and FQGNSA. Written as DNA, the CDR3 is TGTGCCAGCAGCTTAGGCCCTTTAGGCGGCAATCAGCCCCAGCATTTT. Its protein product is CASSLGPLGGNQPQHF.

The genes are TRBV7-6 and TRBJ2-3; 9 nucleotides agree with TRBD2. The CDR3 has 16 amino acids. Looked up from germline, CDR1 is SGHVS and CDR2 is FNYEAQ. V dropped 1 base and J dropped 7; count of bases not matched to a gene: 9. CDR3 nucleotides: TGTGCCAGCAGCTTAGGAAGCGGGGGGCTGCACAATACGCAGTATTTT. Its protein product is CASSLGSGGLHNTQYF.

This rearrangement joins TRBV20-1 to TRBJ1-2; TRBD1 is a possible D gene (5 bases). The V end was cut by 2 bases, the J end by 2 bases, with 9 bases between. Germline CDR1 is DFQATT and CDR2 is SNEGSKA (reference sequence). The CDR3 spans 13 residues. The CDR3 DNA sequence: TGCAGTGCTAGACCCGGGACGAACTATGGCTACACCTTC. Amino acid sequence: CSARPGTNYGYTF.

As concerns this clonotype: Lacking the conserved final phenylalanine or tryptophan, this CDR3 likely reflects a read error. V gene TRBV7-8 combines with J gene TRBJ2-4; possible D gene TRBD1, 6 bases. CDR3 length: 16 amino acids. V lost 4 bases and J 8 bases, leaving 21 bases between the germline ends. Germline CDR1 reads SGHVS; CDR2 reads FQNEAQ. CDR3 nucleotide sequence: TGTGCCAGCAGCTCTCAACTACACAGGGCAAGTGACATTCAGTACGTC. Its translation: CASSSQLHRASDIQYV.

In its sample, this clonotype was seen many times. This sequence joins TRBV20-1 and TRBJ2-3; D uncertain. The CDR3 runs 15 residues. Trimming cost V 5 bases and J 0 bases, with 15 bases left between them. In germline, CDR1 is DFQATT, CDR2 SNEGSKA (reference sequence). CDR3 residues: CSARVVGSSTDTQYF. The CDR3 nucleotides read TGCAGTGCTCGCGTAGTAGGGTCTAGCACAGATACGCAGTATTTT.

The genes are TRBV5-4 and TRBJ2-7; 8 positions match TRBD2. The length of the CDR3 is 13 residues. V lost 6 bases to trimming and J lost 9 bases; unmatched junction nucleotides: 11. Germline V gives CDR1 SGHNT, CDR2 YYREEE (reference sequence). For the CDR3, the DNA is TGTGCCAGCACCAACCCCGGGGGGGAAGGGCAGTACTTC. It yields the protein CASTNPGGEGQYF.

This clonotype was counted between two and nine times. The chain combines TRBV10-3 with TRBJ1-2; D unresolved. Trimming removed 10 bases from V and 2 bases from J, with 8 bases in between. This CDR3 is built from 11 residues. From germline, CDR1 is ENHRY and CDR2 SYGVKD. The CDR3 nucleotides read TGTGCCACCTCTTCGAACTATGGCTACACCTTC. Protein: CATSSNYGYTF.

This CDR3 reads CASKGAGTSYEQYF. CDR3 DNA: TGCGCCAGCAAGGGGGCAGGGACCTCCTACGAGCAGTACTTC. The chain links TRBV10-2 to TRBJ2-7; 7 bases match TRBD1. The ends lost 7 bases at V and 0 bases at J; junction bases unmatched: 6. This CDR3 comprises 14 residues. Germline V gene lookup returns CDR1 WSHSY and CDR2 SAAADI.

Points on this clonotype: Given a much more abundant clone one base away, this may be a read error. V is TRBV10-3 and J is TRBJ2-2; D tentatively fits TRBD1 or TRBD2 (5 bases each). Germline loops: CDR1 ENHRY, CDR2 SYGVKD. The CDR3 loop spans 12 amino acids. The CDR3 sequence is CAIVGSAGGLFF. Written as DNA, the CDR3 is TGTGCCATCGTGGGCTCCGCTGGGGGGCTGTTTTTT.

The genes are TRBV5-8 and TRBJ2-7; perhaps TRBD1 as D (5 bases). Germline V lookup: CDR1 SGHTS, CDR2 YDEGEE. The CDR3 runs to 14 residues. Trimming took 1 base from V and 8 from J, leaving 16 bases between them. CDR3 sequence reads: CASSLLRQSHKQYF. CDR3 DNA sequence: TGTGCCAGCAGCTTGCTGAGACAGAGCCACAAGCAGTACTTC.

This clonotype was seen repeatedly, ten times or more. The gene calls are TRBV5-1 and TRBJ1-1, with 10 bases identical to TRBD1. The V gene end was trimmed by 7 bases and the J gene end by 5 bases; junction bases not matched to a gene: 8. The CDR3 has 14 amino acids. Germline lookup yields CDR1 SGHRS and CDR2 YFSETQ. For the CDR3, the DNA is TGCGCCAGCGAAGGGGACAGGGGATCTACTGAAGCTTTCTTT. Protein product: CASEGDRGSTEAFF.

CDR3 sequence reads: CASSPSTGWGTEAFF. In DNA, the CDR3 is TGTGCCAGCAGTCCGTCGACAGGGTGGGGGACTGAAGCTTTCTTT. The chain recombines TRBV7-9 with TRBJ1-1, with 7 nucleotides matching TRBD1. Trimming removed 6 bases from V and 5 bases from J; junction bases left unmatched: 12. Germline lookup yields CDR1 SEHNR and CDR2 FQNEAQ (reference sequence). The CDR3 is made up of 15 amino acids.

On this clonotype: Since the CDR3 does not end with the conserved phenylalanine or tryptophan, this likely comes from a read error. The J gene is TRBJ2-5, the V gene TRBV7-9; D may correspond to TRBD1 or TRBD2 (5 bases each). CDR1 and CDR2 from the germline V gene are SEHNR and FQNEAQ (reference sequence). CDR3 length: 13 residues. The germline V and J ends were trimmed by 10 bases and 4 bases, with 16 bases remaining between them. CDR3 nucleotides: TGTGCCATCACCCCCCGGGACGGAGAGACCCAGTACATC. This translates into CAITPRDGETQYI.

This clonotype has a handful of counts. CDR3 in DNA: TGTGCCAGCAGCTTAGGGGGACTAGCGGGTGAGCAGTTCTTC. Protein sequence: CASSLGGLAGEQFF. The chain employs TRBV7-2 and TRBJ2-1; 12 bases are shared with TRBD2. Germline CDR1 SGHTA, CDR2 FQGNSA. This CDR3 is built from 14 residues. After removal of 1 base from V and 9 bases from J, the junction contained 1 base not matched to a gene.

V usage is TRBV2 and J usage is TRBJ2-3; TRBD1 might be the D (5 bases). The germline V and J ends were trimmed by 4 bases and 3 bases, with 8 bases remaining between them. Germline CDR1 SNHLY, CDR2 FYNNEI. The CDR3 has 13 amino acids. The CDR3 DNA follows: TGTGCCAGCAGTGCCAGGGAAACAGATACGCAGTATTTT. Protein: CASSARETDTQYF.

The gene calls are TRBV10-3 and TRBJ1-5; 11 bases are shared with TRBD1. Germline V gene data show CDR1 as ENHRY and CDR2 as SYGVKD. Losses at the gene ends were 4 bases for V and 13 bases for J; bases not matched to a gene: 24. CDR3 length: 19 amino acids. CDR3 residues: CAISARLGGPPGQGDLQHF. The CDR3 DNA follows: TGTGCCATCAGTGCCCGCCTGGGGGGCCCTCCGGGACAGGGGGACTTACAGCATTTT.

There are many counts of this clonotype. The chain carries TRBV27 and TRBJ2-7; TRBD1 matches 10 bases. This CDR3 has 14 amino acids. Per the germline V gene, CDR1 is MNHEY and CDR2 is SMNVEV (reference sequence). Trimming took 8 bases from V and 3 from J; bases not matched to a gene: 7. CDR3 bases: TGTGCCAGCTCCGGGACAGGGGTTGGCTACGAGCAGTACTTC. As protein: CASSGTGVGYEQYF.